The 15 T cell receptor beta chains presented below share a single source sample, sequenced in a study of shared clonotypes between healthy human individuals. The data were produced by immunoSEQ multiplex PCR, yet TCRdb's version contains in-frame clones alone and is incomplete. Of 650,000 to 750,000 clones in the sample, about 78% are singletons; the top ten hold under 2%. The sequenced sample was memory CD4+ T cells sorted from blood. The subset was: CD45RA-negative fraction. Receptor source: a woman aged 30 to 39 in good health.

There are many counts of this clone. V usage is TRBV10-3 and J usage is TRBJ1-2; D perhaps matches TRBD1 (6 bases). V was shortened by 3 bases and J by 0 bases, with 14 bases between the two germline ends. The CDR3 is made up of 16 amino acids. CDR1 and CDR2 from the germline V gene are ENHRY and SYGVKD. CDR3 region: CAISDPGQKSNYGYTF. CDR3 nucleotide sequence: TGTGCCATCAGTGACCCCGGACAGAAGTCTAACTATGGCTACACCTTC.

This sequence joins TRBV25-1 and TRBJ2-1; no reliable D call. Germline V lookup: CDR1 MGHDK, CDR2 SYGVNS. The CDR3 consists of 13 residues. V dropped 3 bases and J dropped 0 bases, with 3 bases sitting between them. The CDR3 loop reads CASSENSYNEQFF. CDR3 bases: TGTGCCAGCAGTGAGAACTCCTACAATGAGCAGTTCTTC.

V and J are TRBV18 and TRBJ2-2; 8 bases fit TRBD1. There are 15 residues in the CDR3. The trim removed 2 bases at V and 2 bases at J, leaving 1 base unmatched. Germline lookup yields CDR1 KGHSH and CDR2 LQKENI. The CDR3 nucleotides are TGTGCCAGCTCACCAACAGGGGGAAACACCGGGGAGCTGTTTTTT. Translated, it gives CASSPTGGNTGELFF.

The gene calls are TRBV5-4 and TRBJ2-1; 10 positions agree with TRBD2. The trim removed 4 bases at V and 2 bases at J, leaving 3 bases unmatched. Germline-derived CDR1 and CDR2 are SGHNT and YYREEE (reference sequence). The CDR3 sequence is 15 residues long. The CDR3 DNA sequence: TGTGCCAGCAGCCCAGGGACTAGCGCCTACAATGAGCAGTTCTTC. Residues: CASSPGTSAYNEQFF.

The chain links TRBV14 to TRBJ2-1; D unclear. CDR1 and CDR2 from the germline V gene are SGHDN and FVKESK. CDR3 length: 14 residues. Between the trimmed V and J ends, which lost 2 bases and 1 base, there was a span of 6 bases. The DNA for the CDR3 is TGTGCCAGCAGCCAATTGAGGTCCTACAATGAGCAGTTCTTC. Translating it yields CASSQLRSYNEQFF.

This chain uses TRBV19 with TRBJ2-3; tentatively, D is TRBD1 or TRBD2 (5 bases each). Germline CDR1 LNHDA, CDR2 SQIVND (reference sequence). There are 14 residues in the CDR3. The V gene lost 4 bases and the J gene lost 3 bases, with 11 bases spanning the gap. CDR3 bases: TGTGCCAGTAGTAGTGGGGGTATTACAGATACGCAGTATTTT. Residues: CASSSGGITDTQYF.

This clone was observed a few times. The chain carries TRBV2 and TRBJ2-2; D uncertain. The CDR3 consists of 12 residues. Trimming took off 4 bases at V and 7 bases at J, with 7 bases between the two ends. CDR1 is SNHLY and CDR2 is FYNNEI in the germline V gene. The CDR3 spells CASSVDVGELFF. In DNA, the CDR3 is TGTGCCAGCAGTGTGGATGTCGGGGAGCTGTTTTTT.

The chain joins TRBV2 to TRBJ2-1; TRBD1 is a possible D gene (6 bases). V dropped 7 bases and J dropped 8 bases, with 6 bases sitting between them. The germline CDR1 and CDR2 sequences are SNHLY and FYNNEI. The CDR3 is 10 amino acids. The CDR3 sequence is CASKGDEQFF. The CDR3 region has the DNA TGTGCCAGCAAGGGGGATGAGCAGTTCTTC.

CDR3: CAWKKTVTAEQYF. DNA of the CDR3: TGTGCCTGGAAGAAGACAGTCACGGCCGAGCAGTACTTC. V and J are TRBV30 and TRBJ2-7, with D perhaps matching TRBD1 (5 bases). Germline V gene sequence: CDR1 GTSNPN, CDR2 SVGIG (reference sequence). CDR3 length equals 13 residues. The V gene lost 4 bases and the J gene lost 6 bases, with 16 bases spanning the gap.

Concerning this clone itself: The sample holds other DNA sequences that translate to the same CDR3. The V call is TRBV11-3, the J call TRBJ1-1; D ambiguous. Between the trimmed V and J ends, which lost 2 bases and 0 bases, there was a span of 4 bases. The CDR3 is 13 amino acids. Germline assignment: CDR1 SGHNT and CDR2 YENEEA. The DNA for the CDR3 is TGTGCCAGCAGCTTACAAGTGAACACTGAAGCTTTCTTT. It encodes CASSLQVNTEAFF.

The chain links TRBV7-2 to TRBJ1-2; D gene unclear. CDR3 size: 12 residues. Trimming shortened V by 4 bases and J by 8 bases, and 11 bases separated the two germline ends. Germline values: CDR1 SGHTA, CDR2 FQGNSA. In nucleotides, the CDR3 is TGTGCCAGCAGCTCAATGGAGGGCGGCTACACCTTC. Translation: CASSSMEGGYTF.

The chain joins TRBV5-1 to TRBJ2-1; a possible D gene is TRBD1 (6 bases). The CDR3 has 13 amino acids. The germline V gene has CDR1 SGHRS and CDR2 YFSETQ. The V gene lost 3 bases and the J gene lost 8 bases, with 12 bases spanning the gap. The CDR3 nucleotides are TGCGCCAGCAGCTATTCCACAGGGTATGAGCAGTTCTTC. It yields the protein CASSYSTGYEQFF. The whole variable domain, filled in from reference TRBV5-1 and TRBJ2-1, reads KAGVTQTPRYLIKTRGQQVTLSCSPISGHRSVSWYQQTPGQGLQFLFEYFSETQRNKGNFPGRFSGRQFSNSRSEMNVSTLELGDSALYLCASSYSTGYEQFFGPGTRLTVL.

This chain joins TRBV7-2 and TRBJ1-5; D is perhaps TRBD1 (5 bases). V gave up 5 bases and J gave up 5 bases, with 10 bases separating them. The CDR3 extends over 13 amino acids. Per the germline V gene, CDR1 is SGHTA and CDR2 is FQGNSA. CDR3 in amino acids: CASSGQRDQPQHF. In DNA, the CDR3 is TGTGCCAGCAGCGGACAAAGGGATCAGCCCCAGCATTTT.

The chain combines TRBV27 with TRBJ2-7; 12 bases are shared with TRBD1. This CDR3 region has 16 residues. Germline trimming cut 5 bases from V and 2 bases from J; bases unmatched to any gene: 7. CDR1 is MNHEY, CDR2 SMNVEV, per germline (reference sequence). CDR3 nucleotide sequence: TGTGCCAGCAGTCTTGGGACAGGGGGCACCACCTACGAGCAGTACTTC. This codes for CASSLGTGGTTYEQYF.

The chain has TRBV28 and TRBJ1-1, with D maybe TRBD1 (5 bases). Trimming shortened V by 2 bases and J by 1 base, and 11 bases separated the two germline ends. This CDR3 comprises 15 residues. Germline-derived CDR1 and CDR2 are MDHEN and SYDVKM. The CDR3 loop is CASSLTDRPNTEAFF. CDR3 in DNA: TGTGCCAGCAGTTTAACCGACAGACCGAACACTGAAGCTTTCTTT.